What follows are 3 T cell receptor beta chains derived from one specimen sequenced in a study of blood T cell repertoires in COVID-19. Here immunoSEQ multiplex PCR was the method, and the copy in TCRdb shows in-frame clones only, minus some. Of 150,000 to 200,000 clones listed, about 83% are singletons. Sequenced sample: peripheral blood. The receptors were gathered from a man aged 55 to 70 with acute or convalescent COVID-19.

The chain is built from TRBV18 and TRBJ1-5; TRBD1 might be the D (6 bases). Germline V lookup: CDR1 KGHSH, CDR2 LQKENI. The CDR3 is 14 amino acids. Trimming removed 3 bases from V and 3 bases from J, with 9 bases in between. The chain's CDR3 is CASSPDSHNQPQHF. DNA for the CDR3: TGTGCCAGCTCACCGGACAGTCACAATCAGCCCCAGCATTTT. Together with reference TRBV18 and TRBJ1-5, the CDR3 gives the full variable domain: NAGVMQNPRHLVRRRGQEARLRCSPMKGHSHVYWYRQLPEEGLKFMVYLQKENIIDESGMPKERFSAEFPKEGPSILRIQQVVRGDSAAYFCASSPDSHNQPQHFGDGTRLSIL.

The V gene is TRBV18, the J gene TRBJ1-5; D is undetermined. CDR1 and CDR2 (germline): KGHSH, LQKENI. The CDR3 runs 14 residues. Trimming stripped 1 base from V and 0 bases from J, with 4 bases between. CDR3 bases: TGTGCCAGCTCACCACGAGATAGCAATCAGCCCCAGCATTTT. Translating gives CASSPRDSNQPQHF.

This chain connects TRBV5-1 to TRBJ2-2; D is unclear. V shed 0 bases and J shed 3 bases, with 15 bases lying between them. The CDR3 has 17 residues. Germline CDR1 SGHRS, CDR2 YFSETQ. The CDR3 sequence: CASSLAGQEYDTGELFF. CDR3 nucleotide sequence: TGCGCCAGCAGCTTGGCCGGTCAAGAGTACGACACCGGGGAGCTGTTTTTT.